The rows below give T cell receptor beta chains drawn from one sample of a study of CD8 T cells in ankylosing spondylitis. Each CDR3 protein gets one entry after TCRdb re-called the 5' RACE reads with MiXCR. The data contain hundreds of thousands of distinct CDR3 sequences, about an eighth of them seen just once; the ten biggest clones take up roughly 0.51%. The sample was blood, either unsorted or a sorted T cell fraction (not recorded which). Receptors originate from a male donor with ankylosing spondylitis. The CDR3 runs from the conserved cysteine through the conserved F or W. The order of the fields is V gene, J gene, clone size, D gene, CDR3 DNA, CDR3 protein. A D gene is named only where the DNA matches it firmly. Size tells how often a clone was seen (once, few, many) or the class of an expanded clone, and some rows leave it out.

>TRBV24-1|TRBJ2-1|-|-
TGTGCCACCAGTGCGGCTGGGCCAGGCACCAATGAGCAGTTCTTC
CATSAAGPGTNEQFF
>TRBV10-3|TRBJ2-7|few|-
TGTGCCATCAGTGCCTTAGGGGGGGACGAGCAGTACTTC
CAISALGGDEQYF
>TRBV6-1|TRBJ1-2|-|TRBD1
TGTGCCAGCAGTCGGACAGGGGATACAGTGTCTAACTATGGCTACACCTTC
CASSRTGDTVSNYGYTF
>TRBV27|TRBJ2-1|-|-
TGTGCCAGCAGTTTATACCTAGCTGCGGACAATGAGCAGTTCTTC
CASSLYLAADNEQFF
>TRBV11-2|TRBJ1-1|-|-
TGTGCCAGCAGCCACAGGGTAAAGGGGAACACTGAAGCTTTCTTT
CASSHRVKGNTEAFF
>TRBV7-8|TRBJ1-2|-|TRBD1
TGTGCCAGCAGCCCGAGGGGGCCTTCCCGGGACACTATTAGATATGGCTACACCTTC
CASSPRGPSRDTIRYGYTF
>TRBV4-3|TRBJ2-7|-|-
TGCGCCAGCAGCCCTCAGGACAGTGGAATCTCCTACGAGCAGTACTTC
CASSPQDSGISYEQYF
>TRBV7-2|TRBJ2-5|-|TRBD1
TGTGCCAGCAGCTTAGTCCTGGGCAGGGGGCTGGAGACCCAGTACTTC
CASSLVLGRGLETQYF
>TRBV20-1|TRBJ1-5|few|-
TGCAGTGCTAGAGCCTGGGGCAATCAGCCCCAGCATTTT
CSARAWGNQPQHF
>TRBV25-1|TRBJ2-1|once|TRBD2
TGTGCCAGCAGTGAATACTCGACTAGCGGGGGGTCCTCCTACAATGAGCAGTTCTTC
CASSEYSTSGGSSYNEQFF
>TRBV4-1|TRBJ2-6|few|-
TGCGCCAGCAGTGACAGGCCTATCCCCTCTGGGGCCAACGTCCTGACTTTC
CASSDRPIPSGANVLTF
>TRBV20-1|TRBJ1-4|-|-
TGCAGTGCTAGACTCGAAGAAAAACTGTTTTTT
CSARLEEKLFF
>TRBV6-2/TRBV6-3|TRBJ1-6|few|TRBD1
TGTGCCAGCAGTCCACAGGGGGCAAGAGGCATTTCACCCCTCCACTTT
CASSPQGARGISPLHF
>TRBV5-1|TRBJ1-4|-|-
TGCGCCAGCCGGGACGGATATAATGAAAAACTGTTTTTT
CASRDGYNEKLFF
>TRBV28|TRBJ2-7|-|-
TGTGCCAGCAGTTCGGGACCACTTTACGAGCAGTACTTC
CASSSGPLYEQYF
>TRBV4-3|TRBJ1-1|many|-
TGCGCCAGCAGCCGAGGGGCAGGGGCTCGAAGGTACACTGAAGCTTTCTTT
CASSRGAGARRYTEAFF
>TRBV29-1|TRBJ2-7|many|-
TGCAGCGTTGGTGACTACGAGCAGTACTTC
CSVGDYEQYF
>TRBV10-3|TRBJ2-2|-|-
TGTGCCATCAGAAGGGTGGAAGGCACCGGGGAGCTGTTTTTT
CAIRRVEGTGELFF
>TRBV6-2/TRBV6-3|TRBJ1-1|-|TRBD1
TGTGCCAGCAGTTTACACCCGGGACAGATGAACACTGAAGCTTTCTTT
CASSLHPGQMNTEAFF
>TRBV4-3|TRBJ2-1|-|-
TGCGCCAGCAGCCAAGGCTGGCTAGCGCAAGCCTCCTACAATGAGCAGTTCTTC
CASSQGWLAQASYNEQFF
>TRBV28|TRBJ2-1|few|-
TGTGCCAGCAGTTTAGGGTATTCCAATGAGCAGTTCTTC
CASSLGYSNEQFF
>TRBV20-1|TRBJ2-3|-|TRBD2
TGCAGTGCTAGGCGGGCTAGCGGGGCCCTGACAGATACGCAGTATTTT
CSARRASGALTDTQYF
>TRBV7-8|TRBJ2-3|-|-
TGTGCCAGCAACGCCTGGACAGGGAGGGGGGATACGCAGTATTTT
CASNAWTGRGDTQYF
>TRBV18|TRBJ1-2|-|TRBD1
TGTGCCAGCTCACGACGGACAGGCGATGGCTACACCTTC
CASSRRTGDGYTF
>TRBV18|TRBJ1-1|few|-
TGTGCCAGCTCACCACCGTCCGGGGGCTTAAACACTGAAGCTTTCTTT
CASSPPSGGLNTEAFF
>TRBV20-1|TRBJ1-1|-|-
TGCAGTGCTCCTGGGGAGGGGCTACGCTCTGAAGCTTTCTTT
CSAPGEGLRSEAFF
>TRBV5-1|TRBJ2-1|few|-
TGCGCCAGCAGCTTGGACAGCAACTCCTACAATGAGCAGTTCTTC
CASSLDSNSYNEQFF
>TRBV20-1|TRBJ2-7|many|TRBD2
TGCAGTGCTAGAGCCCTAGAGCGGGGGAGGCAGTACTTC
CSARALERGRQYF
>TRBV5-1|TRBJ2-7|many|-
TGCGCCAGCAGCTTGGCCGGCAGGGGGGGCTACGAGCAGTACTTC
CASSLAGRGGYEQYF
>TRBV7-9|TRBJ1-2|many|-
TGTGCCAGCACCGACACTGCTTTTGGCTACACCTTC
CASTDTAFGYTF
>TRBV5-1|TRBJ2-4|few|-
TGCGCCAGCAGCACCGAAGCGGAAAACATTCAGTACTTC
CASSTEAENIQYF
>TRBV7-6|TRBJ2-7|few|TRBD1
TGTGCCAGCAGCTTAGAGCCGGGACAGCCTTTCGAGCAGTACTTC
CASSLEPGQPFEQYF
>TRBV29-1|TRBJ1-1|-|TRBD1
TGCAGCTTCCAGGGGGCTCGGGACACTGAAGCTTTCTTT
CSFQGARDTEAFF
>TRBV25-1|TRBJ2-5|few|-
TGTGCCAGCAGTGAAGGGGAGTGGGTACAAGAGACCCAGTACTTC
CASSEGEWVQETQYF
>TRBV6-2/TRBV6-3|TRBJ1-2|-|-
TGTGCCAGCAGTTACTTGGGACACTCTAACTATGGCTACACCTTC
CASSYLGHSNYGYTF
>TRBV12-3/TRBV12-4|TRBJ1-5|many|-
TGTGCCAGCAGCACAGGGTACGACAATCAGCCCCAGCATTTT
CASSTGYDNQPQHF